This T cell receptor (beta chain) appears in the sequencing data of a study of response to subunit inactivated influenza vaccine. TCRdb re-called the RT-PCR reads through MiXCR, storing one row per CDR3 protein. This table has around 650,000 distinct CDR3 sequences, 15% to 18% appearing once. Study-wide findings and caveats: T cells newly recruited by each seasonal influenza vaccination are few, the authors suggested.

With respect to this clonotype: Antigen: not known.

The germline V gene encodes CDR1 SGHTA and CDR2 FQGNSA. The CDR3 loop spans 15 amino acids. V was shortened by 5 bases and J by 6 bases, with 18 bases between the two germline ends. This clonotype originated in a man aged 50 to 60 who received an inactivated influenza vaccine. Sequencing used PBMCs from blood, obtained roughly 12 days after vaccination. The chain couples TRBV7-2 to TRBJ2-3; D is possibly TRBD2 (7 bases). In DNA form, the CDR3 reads TGTGCCAGCAGCCGGTCCACCGGGGGGCGGGATACGCAGTATTTT. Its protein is CASSRSTGGRDTQYF. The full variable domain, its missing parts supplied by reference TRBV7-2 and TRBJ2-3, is GAGVSQSPSNKVTEKGKDVELRCDPISGHTALYWYRQSLGQGLEFLIYFQGNSAPDKSGLPSDRFSAERTGGSVSTLTIQRTQQEDSAVYLCASSRSTGGRDTQYFGPGTRLTVL.